These T cell receptor beta chains were read from a single sample in a study of cytomegalovirus exposure and HLA in healthy donors. The method was immunoSEQ multiplex PCR; TCRdb's version includes in-frame clones alone and lacks a portion of them. The sample includes about 150,000 clones, about 80% of them seen just once. The sequencing sample was made of PBMCs. The receptors shown here come from a man younger than 40 in good health and CMV-seropositive. Each CDR3 is given with its conserved first and last residue. Each record gives: clone size, J gene, D gene, V gene, CDR3 protein, CDR3 DNA. D genes are given only for firm matches. Clone size is not always given. Where it is, it says once, few, many or a class for expanded clones.

.,TRBJ2-7,TRBD1,TRBV28,CASSSQGDGYEQYF,TGTGCCAGCAGTTCGCAGGGGGACGGCTACGAGCAGTACTTC
.,TRBJ1-2,TRBD1,TRBV28,CASSLPRAEGAIGYTF,TGTGCCAGCAGTTTACCCCGGGCGGAGGGGGCTATTGGCTACACCTTC
once,TRBJ1-3,.,TRBV28,CASSTPAQGSGNTIYF,TGTGCCAGCAGTACCCCCGCGCAGGGCTCTGGAAACACCATATATTTT
.,TRBJ2-5,TRBD1,TRBV5-1,CASSLAGAGGATETQYF,TGCGCCAGCAGCTTGGCCGGGGCAGGGGGCGCGACAGAGACCCAGTACTTC
.,TRBJ2-1,TRBD1,TRBV19,CASSTFRDRGSENEQFF,TGTGCCAGTAGTACTTTCCGGGACAGGGGTTCGGAGAATGAGCAGTTCTTC
.,TRBJ2-7,TRBD2,TRBV2,CASSTQTSGEQYF,TGTGCCAGCAGCACCCAGACTAGCGGGGAGCAGTACTTC
.,TRBJ2-1,TRBD2,TRBV7-6,CASSLGLAGGTAYNEQFF,TGTGCCAGCAGCTTGGGACTAGCGGGAGGAACCGCCTACAATGAGCAGTTCTTC
.,TRBJ2-7,TRBD2,TRBV4-2,CASSQALGTSGYEQYF,TGTGCCAGCAGCCAAGCCTTAGGGACTAGCGGGTACGAGCAGTACTTC
.,TRBJ2-1,.,TRBV5-6,CASSLTLNEQFF,TGTGCCAGCAGCTTGACTCTAAATGAGCAGTTCTTC
.,TRBJ2-2,.,TRBV5-1,CASSLGRGDTGELFF,TGCGCCAGCAGCTTGGGCAGGGGGGACACCGGGGAGCTGTTTTTT
.,TRBJ1-1,.,TRBV2,CASSEGRDTEAFF,TGTGCCAGCAGCGAAGGCCGGGACACTGAAGCTTTCTTT
once,TRBJ2-3,TRBD1,TRBV28,CASSLQGADTQYF,TGTGCCAGCAGTTTACAGGGGGCAGATACGCAGTATTTT
.,TRBJ2-1,TRBD1,TRBV27,CASSSTGTVKRNEQFF,TGTGCCAGCAGTTCCACCGGGACAGTCAAGAGGAATGAGCAGTTCTTC
.,TRBJ2-7,TRBD2,TRBV6-1,CASSATSGRYEQYF,TGTGCCAGCAGTGCGACTAGCGGGAGGTACGAGCAGTACTTC
.,TRBJ2-5,TRBD2,TRBV11-1,CASSVSSEWGGETQYF,TGTGCCAGCAGCGTGAGTTCAGAGTGGGGGGGAGAGACCCAGTACTTC
.,TRBJ1-2,.,TRBV29-1,CSVEVPPGGFEGYTF,TGCAGCGTTGAAGTTCCACCGGGAGGGTTTGAGGGCTACACCTTC
.,TRBJ2-5,TRBD2,TRBV2,CASRRLAGVQETQYF,TGTGCCAGCCGCAGACTAGCGGGAGTTCAAGAGACCCAGTACTTC
few,TRBJ1-5,.,TRBV2,CASSTGGNQPQHF,TGTGCCAGCAGTACTGGGGGGAATCAGCCCCAGCATTTT
.,TRBJ2-7,.,TRBV18,CASSTDTIGYEQYF,TGTGCCAGCTCAACTGACACAATCGGCTACGAGCAGTACTTC
.,TRBJ2-5,TRBD2,TRBV11-2,CASSLELREGEETQYF,TGTGCCAGCAGCTTAGAGTTACGGGAGGGGGAAGAGACCCAGTACTTC
.,TRBJ2-1,TRBD2,TRBV19,CASSIWAGGQDEQFF,TGTGCCAGTAGTATATGGGCGGGAGGGCAAGATGAGCAGTTCTTC
.,TRBJ2-1,TRBD2,TRBV29-1,CSVEWVTGELAGVGEQFF,TGCAGCGTTGAATGGGTGACAGGGGAACTAGCGGGAGTGGGTGAGCAGTTCTTC
.,TRBJ2-7,TRBD1,TRBV19,CASSPGTGALSLLYEQYF,TGTGCCAGTAGCCCCGGGACAGGAGCCCTCAGTCTTCTTTACGAGCAGTACTTC
.,TRBJ2-5,.,TRBV25-1,CASSEFRWEYQETQYF,TGTGCCAGCAGTGAATTCCGGTGGGAGTACCAAGAGACCCAGTACTTC
.,TRBJ1-2,.,TRBV4-2,CASSQDLIGIGGYTF,TGTGCCAGCAGCCAAGATCTAATCGGGATTGGGGGCTACACCTTC
.,TRBJ2-7,TRBD2,TRBV4-1,CASSQAPTSGTPYEQYF,TGCGCCAGCAGCCAAGCTCCGACTAGCGGGACGCCCTACGAGCAGTACTTC
.,TRBJ1-5,.,TRBV4-2,CASSQGPSGQDQPQHF,TGTGCCAGCAGCCAAGGGCCCTCAGGGCAGGATCAGCCCCAGCATTTT
.,TRBJ2-7,TRBD1,TRBV18,CASSSNRGSAYEQYF,TGTGCCAGCTCATCGAACAGGGGTTCAGCCTACGAGCAGTACTTC
.,TRBJ1-2,.,TRBV19,CASSIDRPRGGVYGYTF,TGTGCCAGTAGTATAGACCGACCTCGCGGGGGGGTCTATGGCTACACCTTC
.,TRBJ1-2,TRBD1,TRBV9,CASSVGTGAYGYTF,TGTGCCAGCAGCGTGGGGACAGGGGCCTATGGCTACACCTTC
.,TRBJ2-7,TRBD2,TRBV2,CASKPGTSGNYEQYF,TGTGCCAGCAAACCCGGGACTAGCGGAAACTACGAGCAGTACTTC
.,TRBJ2-1,.,TRBV14,CASSTRLGEYNEQFF,TGTGCCAGCAGCACCCGGCTGGGCGAGTACAATGAGCAGTTCTTC
few,TRBJ1-1,.,TRBV15,CATSRGGQDTEAFF,TGTGCCACCAGCAGGGGGGGGCAGGACACTGAAGCTTTCTTT
.,TRBJ1-2,.,TRBV14,CASSQGRGGDYGYTF,TGTGCCAGCAGCCAAGGGCGGGGAGGAGACTATGGCTACACCTTC
once,TRBJ2-7,TRBD2,TRBV11-2,CASSFLAGGKYF,TGTGCCAGCAGCTTTCTAGCGGGAGGGAAGTACTTC
.,TRBJ2-2,.,TRBV7-3,CASSSGNTGELFF,TGTGCCAGCAGTTCGGGGAACACCGGGGAGCTGTTTTTT
.,TRBJ1-4,.,TRBV7-9,CASSLVAGTNEKLFF,TGTGCCAGCAGCTTAGTAGCAGGGACTAATGAAAAACTGTTTTTT
.,TRBJ2-5,TRBD1,TRBV18,CASSPTLGTGVTQYF,TGTGCCAGCTCACCCACTCTGGGGACAGGGGTGACCCAGTACTTC
.,TRBJ2-1,TRBD2,TRBV7-8,CASSPRRTSGFEQFF,TGTGCCAGCAGCCCACGTAGGACTAGCGGGTTTGAGCAGTTCTTC
.,TRBJ2-1,.,TRBV18,CASSLSQTQLYNEQLF,TGTGCCAGCTCATTAAGTCAGACACAGCTCTACAATGAGCAGCTCTTC
.,TRBJ2-1,.,TRBV15,CATSRDSLSYNEQFF,TGTGCCACCAGCAGGGACAGTCTCTCCTACAATGAGCAGTTCTTC
.,TRBJ2-5,TRBD2,TRBV28,CASSFVAGGETQYF,TGTGCCAGCAGTTTTGTAGCGGGAGGAGAGACCCAGTACTTC